This passage covers 20 T cell receptor beta chains from one sample sequenced in a study of control samples from healthy donors and cancer patients. Sequencing was performed with immunoSEQ multiplex PCR; in TCRdb, only in-frame clones are kept and a portion is missing. The data contain approximately 140,000 clones, 80% to 95% of them singletons. Specimen: blood. Every receptor here comes from a man younger than 35 in good health.

This clone came up once. As DNA, the CDR3 is TGTGCCAGCAGTGATGTGGGATGGGGTGCAGATACGCAGTATTTT. The encoded protein is CASSDVGWGADTQYF. This rearrangement joins TRBV2 to TRBJ2-3; no clear D. This CDR3 region has 15 residues. CDR1 is SNHLY, CDR2 FYNNEI, per germline. V dropped 3 bases and J dropped 4 bases, with 14 bases sitting between them.

This chain uses TRBV5-1 with TRBJ2-7; 7 bases map to TRBD2. Per germline, CDR1 SGHRS and CDR2 YFSETQ. The J segment lost 3 bases and the V segment lost 4 bases, leaving 7 bases of the junction unmatched. This CDR3 spans 14 amino acids. The CDR3 region is CASSHPTSDYEQYF. The CDR3 nucleotides read TGCGCCAGCAGCCATCCCACTAGCGACTACGAGCAGTACTTC.

CDR3 residues: CASSFEPGVQPQHF. The DNA of the CDR3 is TGCGCCAGCAGCTTTGAACCAGGGGTACAGCCCCAGCATTTT. The J gene is TRBJ1-5, the V gene TRBV5-1; maybe TRBD1 (6 bases). Per the germline V gene, CDR1 is SGHRS and CDR2 is YFSETQ. The CDR3 is 14 residues long. Trimming shortened V by 2 bases and J by 7 bases, and 13 bases separated the two germline ends.

The rearrangement uses TRBV6-5 and TRBJ2-5, with a tentative D call TRBD1 (6 bases). The CDR3 consists of 15 residues. The ends were cut back, 0 bases at V and 4 bases at J, with 12 bases in the middle. CDR1 is MNHEY and CDR2 is SVGAGI in the germline V gene. Here the CDR3 reads CASSYSRFRGETQYF. CDR3 coding DNA: TGTGCCAGCAGTTACTCTCGTTTCAGGGGAGAGACCCAGTACTTC.

The V call is TRBV24-1, the J call TRBJ1-1; a possible D gene is TRBD1 (5 bases). Germline V gives CDR1 KGHDR, CDR2 SFDVKD. The CDR3 runs to 17 residues. V lost 2 bases and J lost 4, with 19 bases in between. CDR3 sequence reads: CATSDSHLQTQGTEAFF. The CDR3 bases are TGTGCCACCAGTGATTCTCACCTACAGACCCAGGGCACTGAAGCTTTCTTT.

The chain carries TRBV10-3 and TRBJ2-1; the D gene is possibly TRBD1 (6 bases). The CDR3 length is 13 residues. Germline V gives CDR1 ENHRY, CDR2 SYGVKD. Trimming pared 7 bases from V and 5 bases from J, leaving 12 bases between. The CDR3 reads CAINIRDNNEQFF. Written as DNA, the CDR3 is TGTGCCATCAATATAAGGGACAACAATGAGCAGTTCTTC.

The chain carries TRBV6-5 and TRBJ1-5; 10 nucleotides match TRBD1. Looked up from germline, CDR1 is MNHEY and CDR2 is SVGAGI. V lost 4 bases and J lost 2; bases outside the gene matches: 2. This CDR3 is built from 15 residues. CDR3 amino acids: CASSWDRGGNQPQHF. In DNA, the CDR3 is TGTGCCAGCAGTTGGGACAGGGGAGGCAATCAGCCCCAGCATTTT.

This clone was detected once. The chain is built from TRBV10-3 and TRBJ2-7; D gene uncertain. The germline CDR1 and CDR2 sequences are ENHRY and SYGVKD. V was clipped by 2 bases and J by 2 bases, with 19 bases between them. The CDR3 has 17 amino acids. The DNA for the CDR3 is TGTGCCATCAGTGAGCAAGAGTACCCGAATCTAACCTACGAGCAGTACTTC. Translation gives CAISEQEYPNLTYEQYF.

This clone has a handful of counts. CDR3 bases: TGTGCCAGCAGCTTAGCGCGTTCTGAGCAGTTCTTC. It is translated as CASSLARSEQFF. This chain uses TRBV7-9 with TRBJ2-1, with D unclear. The CDR3 length is 12 residues. Trimming left V 0 bases short and J 9 bases short, with 6 bases between. In germline, CDR1 is SEHNR, CDR2 FQNEAQ (reference sequence).

Only one count was recorded for this clone. This chain joins TRBV19 and TRBJ1-1; no definite D call. CDR1 is LNHDA, CDR2 SQIVND, per germline (reference sequence). The CDR3 is made up of 11 amino acids. The V end was cut by 3 bases, the J end by 8 bases, with 7 bases between. CDR3 in amino acids: CASSILYEAFF. The CDR3 nucleotides are TGTGCCAGTAGTATTTTGTACGAAGCTTTCTTT.

The rearrangement joins TRBV5-1 to TRBJ2-7; weak D call: TRBD2 (5 bases). Trimming removed 5 bases from V and 3 bases from J, with 12 bases in between. CDR3 length equals 13 residues. Germline assignment: CDR1 SGHRS and CDR2 YFSETQ. In nucleotides, the CDR3 is TGCGCCAGCAGACCCGCGGGCGGCTACGAGCAGTACTTC. Translation gives CASRPAGGYEQYF. Full variable domain (rest looked up from reference TRBV5-1 and TRBJ2-7): KAGVTQTPRYLIKTRGQQVTLSCSPISGHRSVSWYQQTPGQGLQFLFEYFSETQRNKGNFPGRFSGRQFSNSRSEMNVSTLELGDSALYLCASRPAGGYEQYFGPGTRLTVT.

V gene TRBV5-6 combines with J gene TRBJ2-2, with 7 bases aligning to TRBD2. Germline-derived CDR1 and CDR2 are SGHDT and YYEEEE. After removal of 2 bases from V and 0 bases from J, the junction contained 1 base not matched to a gene. The CDR3 loop spans 15 amino acids. In DNA, the CDR3 is TGTGCCAGCAGCTTCGGGACTACGAACACCGGGGAGCTGTTTTTT. Its translation is CASSFGTTNTGELFF.

The DNA for the CDR3 is TGTGCCAGCAGACAGGGTTGGGAGCTGTTTTTT. Translating gives CASRQGWELFF. This sequence joins TRBV6-4 and TRBJ2-2; weak D call: TRBD1 (6 bases). The CDR3 contains 11 residues. In germline, CDR1 is MRHNA, CDR2 SNTAGT. V was pared by 6 bases and J by 9 bases, with 8 bases between.

The gene calls are TRBV19 and TRBJ1-2, with a possible D match to TRBD1 (6 bases). This CDR3 is built from 16 residues. Germline-derived CDR1 and CDR2 are LNHDA and SQIVND (reference sequence). V was cut by 3 bases and J by 7 bases, with 21 bases left in between. CDR3 coding DNA: TGTGCCAGTAGTATTTTCTGGGTCAGGGGACGTGCTGGCTACACCTTC. It translates to CASSIFWVRGRAGYTF.

This rearrangement joins TRBV18 to TRBJ2-7; D is perhaps TRBD2 (6 bases). Germline V gene sequence: CDR1 KGHSH, CDR2 LQKENI. The V and J ends lost 4 bases and 0 bases respectively, with 10 bases between them. The CDR3 consists of 14 residues. CDR3: CASSRSGVSYEQYF. CDR3 bases: TGTGCCAGCTCACGATCGGGGGTCTCCTACGAGCAGTACTTC.

The chain employs TRBV5-1 and TRBJ2-5, with D possibly TRBD1 on 5 matching bases. There are 14 residues in the CDR3. Germline values: CDR1 SGHRS, CDR2 YFSETQ. V gave up 4 bases and J gave up 5 bases, with 15 bases separating them. CDR3 nucleotides: TGCGCCAGCAGCCACATTAAATGGGGCGAGACCCAGTACTTC. Translation gives CASSHIKWGETQYF.

In regard to this clone: Other DNA sequences in this sample translate to the same CDR3. The chain uses TRBV6-5 and TRBJ2-1; D perhaps matches TRBD1 (5 bases). V lost 4 bases, J lost 7 bases, and 5 bases lay in between. This CDR3 has 11 amino acids. CDR1 and CDR2 from the germline V gene are MNHEY and SVGAGI. The chain's CDR3 is CASSSGNEQFF. CDR3 nucleotide sequence: TGTGCCAGCAGTTCAGGGAATGAGCAGTTCTTC.

The V gene is TRBV11-3, the J gene TRBJ2-1; D remains ambiguous. Germline V gene data show CDR1 as SGHNT and CDR2 as YENEEA. The germline V and J ends were trimmed by 1 base and 6 bases, with 4 bases remaining between them. The CDR3 is 12 residues long. The CDR3 loop reads CASSLVLNEQFF. As DNA, the CDR3 is TGTGCCAGCAGCTTAGTTCTCAATGAGCAGTTCTTC.

The chain carries TRBV28 and TRBJ2-7; 8 bases are a match to TRBD1. The CDR3 extends over 13 amino acids. Germline trimming cut 6 bases from V and 3 bases from J; bases unmatched to any gene: 4. The germline CDR1 and CDR2 sequences are MDHEN and SYDVKM. As DNA, the CDR3 is TGTGCCAGCAGGGGGACAGGAAACTACGAGCAGTACTTC. Protein: CASRGTGNYEQYF.

Details on this clone: Its ends do not fully match the called genes, so a read error is possible. The V gene is TRBV7-7, the J gene TRBJ2-5, with a possible D match to TRBD2 (5 bases). The CDR3 totals 16 residues. The germline V gene encodes CDR1 SSHAT and CDR2 FNYEAQ (reference sequence). In DNA, the CDR3 is TGTGCTAGCAGCTTAGGCGGACTTGTAGGTCTAGAGACCCAGTACTTC. It specifies CASSLGGLVGLETQYF.